The 11 T cell receptor beta chains listed next were all sequenced from one sample in a study of cytomegalovirus exposure and HLA in healthy donors. Researchers ran the PCR with 60 Vbeta and 13 Jbeta primers. Using immunoSEQ multiplex PCR, the repertoire was profiled, and TCRdb retains in-frame clones only, with some absent. In the table there are some 81,000 clones, around 72% of which are singletons. What was sequenced was PBMCs. These receptors originate from a woman aged 40-49 years in good health and CMV-seropositive.

V usage is TRBV2 and J usage is TRBJ1-1; TRBD1 might be the D (5 bases). Trimming cost V 10 bases and J 2 bases, with 11 bases left between them. CDR1 and CDR2 (germline): SNHLY, FYNNEI. The length of the CDR3 is 12 residues. Written as DNA, the CDR3 is TGTGCCACCTTCAGGGTAAACACTGAAGCTTTCTTT. It encodes CATFRVNTEAFF.

The chain joins TRBV6-5 to TRBJ1-2; weak D call: TRBD1 (5 bases). The CDR3 length is 16 residues. Germline CDR1 reads MNHEY; CDR2 reads SVGAGI. The V end lost 3 bases, the J end lost 1 base, and 15 bases lay between the germline ends. The CDR3 DNA reads TGTGCCAGCAGTTATAGTGGGGCAGGATATAACTATGGCTACACCTTC. Translated, it gives CASSYSGAGYNYGYTF.

This clone has a single count. The rearrangement links TRBV30 to TRBJ1-4, with D tentatively TRBD1 (6 bases). CDR3 length equals 15 residues. The V gene's germline CDR1 is GTSNPN and CDR2 SVGIG (reference sequence). V dropped 2 bases and J dropped 4 bases, with 14 bases sitting between them. As DNA, the CDR3 is TGTGCCTGGAGTCCACGGACAGCCTTTAATGAAAAACTGTTTTTT. Translated: CAWSPRTAFNEKLFF.

V usage is TRBV5-1 and J usage is TRBJ1-1; D gene ambiguous. Trimming stripped 7 bases from V and 0 bases from J, with 13 bases between. This CDR3 comprises 14 residues. Germline V lookup: CDR1 SGHRS, CDR2 YFSETQ. DNA for the CDR3: TGCGCCAGCGGAGCAGACCTAATGAACACTGAAGCTTTCTTT. This translates into CASGADLMNTEAFF.

The rearrangement uses TRBV2 and TRBJ1-1; D unresolved. Germline lookup yields CDR1 SNHLY and CDR2 FYNNEI. The V end was cut by 7 bases, the J end by 1 base, with 13 bases between. The CDR3 has 14 amino acids. The CDR3 DNA reads as TGTGCCAGCACGGGTAATCTACGGAACACTGAAGCTTTCTTT. Encoded protein: CASTGNLRNTEAFF.

The chain has TRBV7-2 and TRBJ1-3, with D possibly matching TRBD1 (6 bases). The CDR3 covers 14 residues. The V gene lost 5 bases and the J gene lost 1 base, with 9 bases spanning the gap. The germline gives CDR1 SGHTA, CDR2 FQGNSA. The DNA of the CDR3 is TGTGCCAGCAGCATGGGGGCGTCTGGAAACACCATATATTTT. It specifies CASSMGASGNTIYF.

In its sample, this clone was seen once. The chain links TRBV11-2 to TRBJ2-2; a possible D gene is TRBD2 (6 bases). CDR1 is SGHAT and CDR2 is FQNNGV in the germline V gene. V lost 0 bases and J 4 bases, leaving 9 bases between the germline ends. There are 15 residues in the CDR3. CDR3 region: CASSLEGGFTGELFF. The CDR3 DNA follows: TGTGCCAGCAGCTTAGAGGGGGGATTCACCGGGGAGCTGTTTTTT. The full variable domain, with the rest looked up from reference TRBV11-2 and TRBJ2-2, is EAGVAQSPRYKIIEKRQSVAFWCNPISGHATLYWYQQILGQGPKLLIQFQNNGVVDDSQLPKDRFSAERLKGVDSTLKIQPAKLEDSAVYLCASSLEGGFTGELFFGEGSRLTVL.

In its sample, this clone was seen a few times. The chain recombines TRBV5-1 with TRBJ2-6; D is perhaps TRBD2 (5 bases). Trimming cost V 4 bases and J 2 bases, with 10 bases left between them. CDR1 is SGHRS and CDR2 is YFSETQ in the germline V gene. The CDR3 sequence is 15 residues long. CDR3 coding DNA: TGCGCCAGCAGCCCGGGGTCGACTGGGGCCAACGTCCTGACTTTC. The encoded protein is CASSPGSTGANVLTF. Together with reference TRBV5-1 and TRBJ2-6, the CDR3 gives the full variable domain: KAGVTQTPRYLIKTRGQQVTLSCSPISGHRSVSWYQQTPGQGLQFLFEYFSETQRNKGNFPGRFSGRQFSNSRSEMNVSTLELGDSALYLCASSPGSTGANVLTFGAGSRLTVL.

The V gene is TRBV18, the J gene TRBJ1-1; TRBD1 agrees at 7 bases. The germline gives CDR1 KGHSH, CDR2 LQKENI. The CDR3 runs to 14 residues. The junction had 5 bases not matched to a gene; V was cut back by 4 bases and J by 3 bases. CDR3 DNA: TGTGCCAGCTCACAGACAGGGCCCTACACTGAAGCTTTCTTT. Protein: CASSQTGPYTEAFF.

The chain has TRBV19 and TRBJ2-2; 9 bases line up with TRBD1. This CDR3 spans 16 amino acids. J was trimmed by 0 bases and V by 7 bases; bases with no gene match: 6. Germline CDR1 LNHDA, CDR2 SQIVND (reference sequence). CDR3: CASMNRGRSNTGELFF. CDR3 sequence (DNA): TGTGCCAGTATGAACAGGGGGCGTTCGAACACCGGGGAGCTGTTTTTT.

Only one count was recorded for this clone. This chain joins TRBV5-3 and TRBJ2-4, with D maybe TRBD1 (5 bases). TRBV5-3 is given ORF status, its function remaining uncertain. Deletions cut 0 bases from V and 1 base from J, with 8 bases between. CDR3 length: 15 residues. The CDR3 protein is CARSLAGLAKNIQYF. In DNA, the CDR3 is TGTGCCAGAAGCTTGGCAGGGCTGGCCAAAAACATTCAGTACTTC.